This TCR beta chain is from a study of blood T cell repertoires in COVID-19. The overall study: COVID-19 samples from acute and convalescent phases originated in the United States, Italy and Spain. Sources were T cells, B-cell-depleted T cells, or PBMCs; the material itself was cDNA or gDNA.

Original methodology: Amplified reference gene primers provided the basis for estimating nucleated cell counts. The table came from immunoSEQ multiplex PCR; TCRdb's copy has only in-frame clones and leaves some out. For V, J and clone size, that table is used; D and trimming come from the DNA. In the table there are 150,000 to 160,000 clones, around 83% of which are singletons. Trimming pared 4 bases from V and 3 bases from J, leaving 11 bases between. The CDR3 covers 14 residues. The germline V gene has CDR1 SGHRS and CDR2 YFSETQ. The sequence was obtained from an older woman with acute or convalescent COVID-19. The sample comprised peripheral blood. V gene TRBV5-1 combines with J gene TRBJ2-1; possibly TRBD2 for D (6 bases). The CDR3 sequence: CASSGGGIYNEQFF. The CDR3 DNA is TGCGCCAGCAGCGGGGGAGGTATCTACAATGAGCAGTTCTTC.